This TCR beta chain was found in a study of blood T cell repertoires in COVID-19. Original handling: Reference gene primers were amplified, and this amplification served to estimate nucleated cell counts. Sequencing used immunoSEQ multiplex PCR; TCRdb keeps in-frame clones, though not all of them. The D gene and trimming were derived from the DNA, and the V and J assignments and clone size from that table. Of 90,000 to 120,000 clones detected, 80% to 90% appear once; the ten largest clones hold 2% to 3%. This clone was detected only once. The sample consisted of PBMCs or T cells enriched from blood (not recorded which). This TCR was sampled from a woman in her 50s who had recovered from COVID-19.

The CDR3 loop is CASSPTGAVRGSYEQYF. In DNA form, the CDR3 reads TGTGCCAGCAGCCCGACAGGGGCCGTTCGTGGGTCCTACGAGCAGTACTTC. The genes are TRBV28 and TRBJ2-7, with 8 bases that match TRBD1. CDR1 and CDR2 from the germline V gene are MDHEN and SYDVKM. J was trimmed by 1 base and V by 6 bases; bases with no gene match: 14. The CDR3 contains 17 residues.